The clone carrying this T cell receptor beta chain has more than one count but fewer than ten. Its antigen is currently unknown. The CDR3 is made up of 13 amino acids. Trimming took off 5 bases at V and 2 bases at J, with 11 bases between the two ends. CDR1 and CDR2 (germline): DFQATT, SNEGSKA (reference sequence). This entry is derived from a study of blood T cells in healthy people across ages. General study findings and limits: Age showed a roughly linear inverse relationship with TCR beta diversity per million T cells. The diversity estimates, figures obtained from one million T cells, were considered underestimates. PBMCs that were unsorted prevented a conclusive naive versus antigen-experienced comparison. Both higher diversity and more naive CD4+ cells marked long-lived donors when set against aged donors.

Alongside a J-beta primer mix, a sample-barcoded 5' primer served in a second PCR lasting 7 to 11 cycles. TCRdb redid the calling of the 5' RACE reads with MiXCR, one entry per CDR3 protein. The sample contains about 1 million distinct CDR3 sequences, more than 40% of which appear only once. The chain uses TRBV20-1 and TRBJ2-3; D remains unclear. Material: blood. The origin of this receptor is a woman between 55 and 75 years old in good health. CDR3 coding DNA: TGCAGTGCTTACAAAGGCCTCACAGATACGCAGTATTTT. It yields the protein CSAYKGLTDTQYF.